Presented here are 26 T cell receptor beta chains from one specimen sequenced in a study of neoadjuvant anti-PD-1 for oral cavity cancer. Clones were read by immunoSEQ multiplex PCR, and TCRdb kept only the in-frame ones, dropping some. The sample lists 11,000 to 15,000 clones; 71% were seen once. This material consisted of PBMCs, taken before nivolumab (anti-PD-1) treatment. All receptors come from a person between 40 and 79 years old with oral cavity squamous cell carcinoma.

This clone was seen once. In nucleotides, the CDR3 is TGTGCCAGCAGCGCCTCGGGACAGAACACTGAAGCTTTCTTT. Translation gives CASSASGQNTEAFF. The chain couples TRBV9 to TRBJ1-1, with a possible D match to TRBD1 (6 bases). CDR3 size: 14 residues. The V end was cut by 3 bases, the J end by 1 base, with 10 bases between. CDR1 SGDLS and CDR2 YYNGEE come from the germline V gene.

This clone has more than one count but fewer than ten. The V and J genes are TRBV4-1 and TRBJ1-5; D is uncertain. The germline V and J ends were trimmed by 1 base and 6 bases, with 10 bases remaining between them. CDR1 and CDR2 (germline): MGHRA, YSYEKL. The CDR3 contains 14 residues. DNA for the CDR3: TGCGCCAGCAGCCAAGTAAGGGTCTCTCAGCCCCAGCATTTT. Its protein is CASSQVRVSQPQHF.

V is TRBV5-1 and J is TRBJ1-2; maybe TRBD1 (6 bases). V was clipped by 2 bases and J by 5 bases, with 7 bases between them. Germline V gives CDR1 SGHRS, CDR2 YFSETQ. This CDR3 comprises 12 residues. The CDR3 loop reads CASSLGGYGYTF. CDR3 bases: TGCGCCAGCAGCTTAGGGGGGTATGGCTACACCTTC. Full variable domain (outside the CDR3, taken from reference TRBV5-1 and TRBJ1-2): KAGVTQTPRYLIKTRGQQVTLSCSPISGHRSVSWYQQTPGQGLQFLFEYFSETQRNKGNFPGRFSGRQFSNSRSEMNVSTLELGDSALYLCASSLGGYGYTFGSGTRLTVV.

The chain links TRBV9 to TRBJ2-5; D is undetermined. The V and J ends lost 3 bases and 0 bases respectively, with 6 bases between them. Germline CDR1 is SGDLS and CDR2 is YYNGEE. This CDR3 spans 13 amino acids. The CDR3 spells CASSGPYQETQYF. The DNA for the CDR3 is TGTGCCAGCAGCGGACCGTACCAAGAGACCCAGTACTTC.

V is TRBV5-1 and J is TRBJ2-1, with 7 bases matching TRBD1. CDR3 length: 15 residues. The ends lost 4 bases at V and 6 bases at J; junction bases unmatched: 10. Germline V gives CDR1 SGHRS, CDR2 YFSETQ. The CDR3 is CASSQEGGRGNEQFF. DNA of the CDR3: TGCGCCAGCAGCCAAGAAGGGGGCAGAGGCAATGAGCAGTTCTTC.

The chain carries TRBV6-5 and TRBJ2-3; possible D gene TRBD2, 6 bases. Germline CDR1 reads MNHEY; CDR2 reads SVGAGI. CDR3 length equals 13 residues. Deletions cut 6 bases from V and 3 bases from J, with 10 bases between. CDR3 sequence reads: CASRRDSTDTQYF. The CDR3 nucleotides read TGTGCCAGCAGACGGGACTCGACAGATACGCAGTATTTT.

The chain links TRBV5-1 to TRBJ2-7; no reliable D call. CDR1 SGHRS and CDR2 YFSETQ come from the germline V gene. CDR3 length equals 15 residues. The V end lost 0 bases, the J end lost 2 bases, and 12 bases lay between the germline ends. DNA for the CDR3: TGCGCCAGCAGCTTGGGACATACAAATCCCTACGAGCAGTACTTC. Its protein is CASSLGHTNPYEQYF.

The chain joins TRBV6-4 to TRBJ1-1; TRBD1 is a possible D gene (6 bases). The CDR3 is 13 amino acids. Germline loops: CDR1 MRHNA, CDR2 SNTAGT. The V end lost 3 bases, the J end lost 5 bases, and 10 bases lay between the germline ends. CDR3 sequence (DNA): TGTGCCAGCAGTGAGATAGGGGGGACTGAAGCTTTCTTT. It translates to CASSEIGGTEAFF.

The V and J genes are TRBV11-2 and TRBJ1-4; D remains ambiguous. In germline, CDR1 is SGHAT, CDR2 FQNNGV. Trimming took 0 bases from V and 8 from J, leaving 13 bases between them. This CDR3 region has 15 residues. CDR3 residues: CASSLDQGRLEKLFF. CDR3 DNA sequence: TGTGCCAGCAGCTTAGATCAAGGTCGGCTAGAAAAACTGTTTTTT.

The chain is built from TRBV7-6 and TRBJ2-5; D unclear. Germline CDR1 reads SGHVS; CDR2 reads FNYEAQ. The V gene lost 0 bases and the J gene lost 5 bases, with 4 bases spanning the gap. The CDR3 has 12 residues. CDR3 region: CASSLALETQYF. CDR3 DNA: TGTGCCAGCAGCTTAGCGCTGGAGACCCAGTACTTC.

This clone was found a few times. The chain carries TRBV6-1 and TRBJ2-7; 9 positions agree with TRBD1. CDR1 and CDR2 from the germline V gene are MNHNS and SASEGT. V lost 6 bases to trimming and J lost 3 bases; unmatched junction nucleotides: 6. The CDR3 spans 14 residues. The CDR3 protein is CASRGQGSVYEQYF. The CDR3 bases are TGTGCCAGCAGGGGACAGGGATCAGTCTACGAGCAGTACTTC.

The chain couples TRBV27 to TRBJ1-5, with TRBD1 identical over 7 bases. Germline values: CDR1 MNHEY, CDR2 SMNVEV (reference sequence). The CDR3 contains 15 residues. Trimming at V came to 5 bases and at J to 1 base, leaving 5 bases not matched to a gene. The CDR3 protein is CASSSSTGSNQPQHF. The CDR3 nucleotides are TGTGCCAGCAGTAGTTCGACAGGGAGCAATCAGCCCCAGCATTTT.

The rearrangement joins TRBV6-1 to TRBJ1-2; D is ambiguous. Germline V gives CDR1 MNHNS, CDR2 SASEGT. The CDR3 loop spans 12 amino acids. Trimming left V 0 bases short and J 12 bases short, with 11 bases between. CDR3: CASSEAPRRDTF. In DNA, the CDR3 is TGTGCCAGCAGTGAAGCTCCCAGGAGGGACACCTTC.

The rearrangement links TRBV28 to TRBJ1-2, with unresolved D. Between the trimmed V and J ends, which lost 5 bases and 0 bases, there was a span of 4 bases. Germline CDR1 and CDR2: MDHEN and SYDVKM. The CDR3 contains 12 residues. Here the CDR3 reads CASSQANYGYTF. The CDR3 DNA sequence: TGTGCCAGCAGTCAAGCTAACTATGGCTACACCTTC.

The V gene is TRBV15, the J gene TRBJ2-1; D unresolved. This CDR3 contains 13 residues. V lost 0 bases and J 8 bases, leaving 8 bases between the germline ends. CDR1 LNHNV and CDR2 YYDKDF come from the germline V gene (reference sequence). The CDR3 DNA is TGTGCCACCAGCAGAGATAAGTCGCATGAGCAGTTCTTC. This gives the protein CATSRDKSHEQFF.

In its sample, this clone was seen a few times. This chain joins TRBV6-1 and TRBJ2-7; 10 nucleotides agree with TRBD1. CDR1 and CDR2 from the germline V gene are MNHNS and SASEGT. J was trimmed by 4 bases and V by 8 bases; bases with no gene match: 2. The CDR3 sequence is 12 residues long. The DNA for the CDR3 is TGTGCCAGCGGGACAGGGGTTTACGAGCAGTACTTC. Its translation is CASGTGVYEQYF.

The CDR3 nucleotides are TGTGCCAGCAGCGGAGGGGCAGGGGGCTTTTCACCCTATGGCTACACCTTC. Translated: CASSGGAGGFSPYGYTF. V usage is TRBV5-5 and J usage is TRBJ1-2, with 8 bases that match TRBD1. The germline CDR1 and CDR2 sequences are SGHKS and YYEKEE (reference sequence). This CDR3 has 17 amino acids. Trimming cost V 4 bases and J 4 bases; bases outside gene matches: 15.

J is TRBJ2-2 and V is TRBV7-9, with D unresolved. Trimming removed 0 bases at V and 3 bases at J, with 8 bases between. The CDR3 contains 15 residues. CDR1 and CDR2 from the germline V gene are SEHNR and FQNEAQ (reference sequence). The CDR3 coding sequence is TGTGCCAGCAGCTTAGCCCGACTCTACACCGGGGAGCTGTTTTTT. Residues: CASSLARLYTGELFF.

This chain uses TRBV6-6 with TRBJ2-5, with 10 bases matching TRBD2. J gave up 5 bases and V 6 bases, and 6 bases lay outside the gene matches. CDR3 length: 14 residues. Looked up from germline, CDR1 is MNHNY and CDR2 is SVGAGI (reference sequence). The CDR3 nucleotides read TGTGCCAGCAGACTAGCGGGGTTCGGCGAGACCCAGTACTTC. It is translated as CASRLAGFGETQYF.

The chain links TRBV7-9 to TRBJ1-2; unclear D gene. Germline CDR1 is SEHNR and CDR2 is FQNEAQ (reference sequence). Trimming cost V 5 bases and J 5 bases, with 15 bases left between them. The CDR3 covers 14 residues. The CDR3 sequence: CASSPEGSLYGYTF. The CDR3 nucleotides read TGTGCCAGCAGCCCCGAGGGCAGTCTTTATGGCTACACCTTC.

This clone was counted once. The chain is built from TRBV5-1 and TRBJ1-4; weak D call: TRBD1 (6 bases). The CDR3 has 16 amino acids. The germline V and J ends were trimmed by 0 bases and 1 base, with 10 bases remaining between them. The V gene's germline CDR1 is SGHRS and CDR2 YFSETQ. As DNA, the CDR3 is TGCGCCAGCAGCTTGGGATGGGGGCTAACTAATGAAAAACTGTTTTTT. This translates into CASSLGWGLTNEKLFF.

This rearrangement joins TRBV5-1 to TRBJ2-5; 8 positions match TRBD1. CDR1 and CDR2 (germline): SGHRS, YFSETQ. Germline trimming cut 3 bases from V and 1 base from J; bases unmatched to any gene: 5. This CDR3 contains 15 residues. CDR3 loop: CASSSGQGGQETQYF. The CDR3 nucleotides read TGCGCCAGCAGCTCTGGACAGGGCGGCCAAGAGACCCAGTACTTC.

Worth noting for this clone: The junction departs from germline at one end; a sequencing error may be responsible. This chain uses TRBV2 with TRBJ1-5; D may be TRBD1 (6 bases). CDR3 size: 14 residues. The germline V gene has CDR1 SNHLY and CDR2 FYNNEI. The CDR3 sequence is CASNPGARGQPQHF. The CDR3 DNA reads TGTGCAAGCAACCCAGGGGCGAGGGGTCAGCCCCAGCATTTT. The variable domain in full, completed from reference TRBV2 and TRBJ1-5, reads EPEVTQTPSHQVTQMGQEVILRCVPISNHLYFYWYRQILGQKVEFLVSFYNNEISEKSEIFDDQFSVERPDGSNFTLKIRSTKLEDSAMYFCASNPGARGQPQHFGDGTRLSIL.

The chain uses TRBV7-2 and TRBJ1-5; a weak D match, TRBD1 (6 bases). CDR3 length: 15 amino acids. The germline CDR1 and CDR2 sequences are SGHTA and FQGNSA. The ends were cut back, 3 bases at V and 2 bases at J, with 11 bases in the middle. The CDR3: CASSFQQGGNQPQHF. Written as DNA, the CDR3 is TGTGCCAGCAGCTTCCAACAGGGAGGCAATCAGCCCCAGCATTTT.

This chain connects TRBV7-9 to TRBJ2-5, with 11 bases matching TRBD1. The CDR3 runs to 15 residues. V lost 4 bases, J lost 5 bases, and 6 bases stayed unmatched. Germline assignment: CDR1 SEHNR and CDR2 FQNEAQ (reference sequence). The CDR3 here is CASSSRDRGWETQYF. The CDR3, as DNA: TGTGCCAGCAGCTCCCGGGACAGGGGGTGGGAGACCCAGTACTTC.

The J gene is TRBJ2-3, the V gene TRBV15; TRBD1 might be the D (5 bases). The germline gives CDR1 LNHNV, CDR2 YYDKDF (reference sequence). With 4 bases removed from V and 5 bases from J, the gap between germline ends came to 10 bases. The CDR3 runs 13 residues. The CDR3 reads CATSTLQGDTQYF. CDR3 DNA: TGTGCCACCAGCACCCTTCAGGGAGATACGCAGTATTTT.